Below are 8 T cell receptor beta chains sequenced from a single sample in a study of Graves' ophthalmopathy and Graves' hyperthyroidism. Amplification of TCR beta CDR3 regions used RNA transcripts. RT-PCR with HTBI primers came first, then second-round multiplex PCR. TCRdb analysed the multiplex PCR reads with MiXCR anew, one entry per CDR3 protein. The sample has 900,000 to 1,200,000 distinct CDR3 sequences; about 36% are singletons. The specimen was peripheral blood or thyroid tissue (not recorded which). These receptors were collected from an adult man with Graves' hyperthyroidism.

The rearrangement links TRBV7-2 to TRBJ2-5, with 7 bases matching TRBD1. The J segment lost 9 bases and the V segment lost 8 bases, leaving 12 bases of the junction unmatched. Germline assignment: CDR1 SGHTA and CDR2 FQGNSA. The CDR3 sequence is 13 residues long. The CDR3 protein is CASGDRVGQPQYF. The CDR3 DNA reads TGTGCCAGCGGCGACAGGGTCGGTCAGCCCCAGTACTTC.

This chain uses TRBV12-3 or TRBV12-4 with TRBJ1-4; D remains unclear. V lost 2 bases, J lost 0 bases, and 4 bases lay in between. This CDR3 is 14 amino acids long. The CDR3 region has the DNA TGTGCCAGCAGTTTATATGCAACTAATGAAAAACTGTTTTTT. Protein sequence: CASSLYATNEKLFF.

Worth noting for this clonotype: This may come from a read error, since a much larger clone is one base off. The chain uses TRBV7-2 and TRBJ2-2; the D gene is possibly TRBD2 (5 bases). Germline-derived CDR1 and CDR2 are SGHTA and FQGNSA. The CDR3 runs 15 residues. V was cut by 6 bases and J by 1 base, with 12 bases left in between. The CDR3 region has the DNA TGTGCCAGCAGACCCGCCCGGGGGAACACCGGGGAGCTGTTTTTT. Translation gives CASRPARGNTGELFF.

This clonotype was counted ten times or more. The chain employs TRBV7-9 and TRBJ1-2; unclear D gene. CDR1 is SEHNR, CDR2 FQNEAQ, per germline (reference sequence). Deletions cut 5 bases from V and 0 bases from J, with 10 bases between. This CDR3 is built from 14 residues. The CDR3 bases are TGTGCCAGCAGCCACAGCGGGTCTAACTATGGCTACACCTTC. Amino acid sequence: CASSHSGSNYGYTF.

The sample holds many counts of this clonotype. The CDR3 sequence: CATSSGTGNNQPQHF. The CDR3 DNA reads as TGTGCCACCAGCAGCGGGACAGGGAACAATCAGCCCCAGCATTTT. The rearrangement joins TRBV15 to TRBJ1-5, with 9 positions matching TRBD1. Germline V gene sequence: CDR1 LNHNV, CDR2 YYDKDF (reference sequence). With V trimmed by 3 bases and J by 3 bases, 3 bases remained unmatched. This CDR3 comprises 15 residues. The full variable domain, rest sourced from reference TRBV15 and TRBJ1-5, is DAMVIQNPRYQVTQFGKPVTLSCSQTLNHNVMYWYQQKSSQAPKLLFHYYDKDFNNEADTPDNFQSRRPNTSFCFLDIRSPGLGDTAMYLCATSSGTGNNQPQHFGDGTRLSIL.

This clonotype was seen at least ten times. This chain joins TRBV29-1 and TRBJ2-7; 9 bases match TRBD1. The CDR3 contains 18 residues. Germline V gene lookup returns CDR1 SQVTM and CDR2 ANQGSEA. Germline trimming cut 5 bases from V and 0 bases from J; bases unmatched to any gene: 17. The CDR3: CSVQNMVGGTGSSYEQYF. The CDR3 nucleotides read TGCAGCGTTCAAAACATGGTTGGTGGGACAGGGAGCTCCTACGAGCAGTACTTC.

The rearrangement uses TRBV11-2 and TRBJ2-2, with 12 bases lining up with TRBD2. The CDR3 covers 16 residues. Germline values: CDR1 SGHAT, CDR2 FQNNGV. Unmatched junction bases numbered 6, after V lost 5 bases and J lost 5 bases. In nucleotides, the CDR3 is TGTGCCAGCAGCACTACTAGCGGGGGGCCAACCGGGGAGCTGTTTTTT. Translating it yields CASSTTSGGPTGELFF.

This clonotype was seen only a few times. This chain joins TRBV5-1 and TRBJ2-7; 7 bases map to TRBD2. The length of the CDR3 is 15 residues. Germline CDR1 and CDR2: SGHRS and YFSETQ. The junction had 8 bases not matched to a gene; V was cut back by 0 bases and J by 5 bases. CDR3 amino acids: CASSLGWREQDEQYF. The CDR3, as DNA: TGCGCCAGCAGCTTGGGTTGGCGGGAGCAGGACGAGCAGTACTTC.